This T cell receptor beta chain was identified during a study of control samples from healthy donors and cancer patients. V lost 3 bases and J 0 bases, leaving 14 bases between the germline ends. The CDR3 loop spans 15 amino acids. CDR1 and CDR2 from the germline V gene are DFQATT and SNEGSKA (reference sequence). Some clones are missing from TCRdb's copy, which holds only in-frame ones; the method was immunoSEQ multiplex PCR. The sample includes around 150,000 clones, 70% to 90% of them seen just once. The chain employs TRBV20-1 and TRBJ2-5, with D possibly being TRBD1 (5 bases). Sequencing input: blood. The source is a man between 18 and 29 years old in good health. The CDR3 sequence: CSASLLSGYQETQYF. The CDR3 nucleotides are TGCAGTGCTAGTCTTCTCTCAGGGTACCAAGAGACCCAGTACTTC.